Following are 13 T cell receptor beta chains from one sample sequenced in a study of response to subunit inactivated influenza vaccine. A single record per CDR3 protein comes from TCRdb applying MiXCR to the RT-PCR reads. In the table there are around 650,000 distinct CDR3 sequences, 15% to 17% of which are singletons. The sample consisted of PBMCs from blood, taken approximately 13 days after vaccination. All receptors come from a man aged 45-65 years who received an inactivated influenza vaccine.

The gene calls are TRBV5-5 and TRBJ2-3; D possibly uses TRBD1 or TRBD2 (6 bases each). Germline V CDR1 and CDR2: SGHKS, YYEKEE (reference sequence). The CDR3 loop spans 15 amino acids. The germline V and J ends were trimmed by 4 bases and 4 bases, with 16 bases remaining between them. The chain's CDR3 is CASSSAWGAADTQYF. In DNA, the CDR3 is TGTGCCAGCAGCAGTGCTTGGGGGGCCGCAGATACGCAGTATTTT.

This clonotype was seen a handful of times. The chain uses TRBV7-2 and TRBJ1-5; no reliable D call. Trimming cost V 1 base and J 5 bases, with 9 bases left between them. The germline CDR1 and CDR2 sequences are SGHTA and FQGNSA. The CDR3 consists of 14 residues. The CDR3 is CASSLDSTYQPQHF. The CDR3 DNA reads TGTGCCAGCAGCTTAGACAGCACTTATCAGCCCCAGCATTTT.

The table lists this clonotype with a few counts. The DNA of the CDR3 is TGTGCCAGCAGACGGGGATCACGAAACACCATATATTTT. Protein product: CASRRGSRNTIYF. V usage is TRBV12-3 or TRBV12-4 and J usage is TRBJ1-3; D is unresolved. The CDR3 runs 13 residues. V lost 6 bases to trimming and J lost 5 bases, with 11 bases between them.

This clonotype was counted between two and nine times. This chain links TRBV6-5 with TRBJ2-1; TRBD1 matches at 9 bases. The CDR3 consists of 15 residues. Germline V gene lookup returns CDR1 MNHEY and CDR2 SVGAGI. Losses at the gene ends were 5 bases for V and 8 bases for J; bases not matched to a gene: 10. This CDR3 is CASSHRDRVQDEQFF. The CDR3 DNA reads TGTGCCAGCAGTCACCGGGACAGGGTGCAGGATGAGCAGTTCTTC.

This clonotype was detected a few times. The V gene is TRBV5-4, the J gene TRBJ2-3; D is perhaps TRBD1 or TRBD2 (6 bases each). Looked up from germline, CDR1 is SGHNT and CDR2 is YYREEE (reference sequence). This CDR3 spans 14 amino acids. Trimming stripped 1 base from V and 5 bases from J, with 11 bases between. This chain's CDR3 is CASSLKQGGDTQYF. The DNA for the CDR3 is TGTGCCAGCAGCTTGAAACAGGGAGGAGATACGCAGTATTTT.

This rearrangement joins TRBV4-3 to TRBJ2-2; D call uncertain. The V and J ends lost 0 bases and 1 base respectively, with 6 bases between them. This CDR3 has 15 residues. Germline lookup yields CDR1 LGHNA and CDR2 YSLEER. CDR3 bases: TGCGCCAGCAGCCAAGAGTGGCGGAACACCGGGGAGCTGTTTTTT. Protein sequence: CASSQEWRNTGELFF.

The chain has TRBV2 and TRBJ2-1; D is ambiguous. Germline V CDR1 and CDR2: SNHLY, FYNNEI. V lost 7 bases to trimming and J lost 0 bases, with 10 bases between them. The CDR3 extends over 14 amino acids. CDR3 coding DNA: TGTGCCAGCAAAGGTCAAAGCTCCTACAATGAGCAGTTCTTC. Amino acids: CASKGQSSYNEQFF. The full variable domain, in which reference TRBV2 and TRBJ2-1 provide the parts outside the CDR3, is EPEVTQTPSHQVTQMGQEVILRCVPISNHLYFYWYRQILGQKVEFLVSFYNNEISEKSEIFDDQFSVERPDGSNFTLKIRSTKLEDSAMYFCASKGQSSYNEQFFGPGTRLTVL.

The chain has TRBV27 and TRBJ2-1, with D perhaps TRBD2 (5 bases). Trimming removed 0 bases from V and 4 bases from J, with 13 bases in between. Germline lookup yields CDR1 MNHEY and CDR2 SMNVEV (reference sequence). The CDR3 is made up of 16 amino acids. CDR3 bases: TGTGCCAGCAGTTTATCTGCTAGCCTGAATTACAATGAGCAGTTCTTC. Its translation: CASSLSASLNYNEQFF.

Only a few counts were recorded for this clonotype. The CDR3 coding sequence is TGTGCCAGCGTCTTAGATGGGGGAGGTAATTCACCCCTCCACTTT. The encoded protein is CASVLDGGGNSPLHF. This chain links TRBV7-9 with TRBJ1-6, with D maybe TRBD1 (5 bases). Deletions cut 8 bases from V and 6 bases from J, with 17 bases between. The germline V gene has CDR1 SEHNR and CDR2 FQNEAQ (reference sequence). The CDR3 contains 15 residues.

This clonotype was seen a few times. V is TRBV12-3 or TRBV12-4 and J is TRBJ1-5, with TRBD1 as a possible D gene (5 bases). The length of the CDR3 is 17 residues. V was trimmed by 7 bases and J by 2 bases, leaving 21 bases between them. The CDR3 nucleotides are TGTGCCAGCAACCCTGGGGTTGGGGCGCGTGGCAATCAGCCCCAGCATTTT. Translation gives CASNPGVGARGNQPQHF.

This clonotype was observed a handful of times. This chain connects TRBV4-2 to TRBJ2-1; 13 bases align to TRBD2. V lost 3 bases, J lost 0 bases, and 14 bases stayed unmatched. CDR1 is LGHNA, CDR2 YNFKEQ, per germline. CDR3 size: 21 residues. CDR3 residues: CASSHIIVGLAGVGSYNEQFF. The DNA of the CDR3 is TGTGCCAGCAGCCACATCATCGTAGGACTAGCGGGAGTAGGCTCCTACAATGAGCAGTTCTTC.

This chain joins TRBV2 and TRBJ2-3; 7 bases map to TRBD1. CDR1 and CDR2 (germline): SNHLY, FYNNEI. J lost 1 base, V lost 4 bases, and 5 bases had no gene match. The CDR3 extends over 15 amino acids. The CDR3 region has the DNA TGTGCCAGCAGTGGAGAGGGGACAGGCACAGATACGCAGTATTTT. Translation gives CASSGEGTGTDTQYF.

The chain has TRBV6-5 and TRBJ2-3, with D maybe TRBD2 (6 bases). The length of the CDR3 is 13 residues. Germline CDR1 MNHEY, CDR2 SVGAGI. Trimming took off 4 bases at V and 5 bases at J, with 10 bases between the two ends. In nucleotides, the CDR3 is TGTGCCAGCAGTTTCTTGGGGGGAGATACGCAGTATTTT. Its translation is CASSFLGGDTQYF.